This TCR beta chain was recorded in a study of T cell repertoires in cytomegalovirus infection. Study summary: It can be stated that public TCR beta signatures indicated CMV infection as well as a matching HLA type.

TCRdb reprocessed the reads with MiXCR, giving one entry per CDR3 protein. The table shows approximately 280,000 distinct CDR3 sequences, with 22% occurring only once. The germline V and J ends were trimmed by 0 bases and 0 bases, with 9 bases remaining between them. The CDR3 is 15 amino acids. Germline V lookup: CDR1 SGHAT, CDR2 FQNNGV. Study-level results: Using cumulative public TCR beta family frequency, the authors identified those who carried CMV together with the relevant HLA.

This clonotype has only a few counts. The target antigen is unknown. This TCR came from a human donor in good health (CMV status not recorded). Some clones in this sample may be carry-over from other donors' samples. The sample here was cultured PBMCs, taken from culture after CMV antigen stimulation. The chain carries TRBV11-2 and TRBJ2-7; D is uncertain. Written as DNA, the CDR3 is TGTGCCAGCAGCTTAGATATCGGCAGCTCCTACGAGCAGTACTTC. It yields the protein CASSLDIGSSYEQYF.